These 21 T cell receptor beta chains were sequenced from one sample in a study of beta chain features in type 1 diabetes. Study-level points and caveats: For Type 1 diabetes patients, all four CD4+ subsets carried TCRB CDR3s that were moderately but significantly shorter.

Their target antigens are unknown. The isolated RNA, all of it, was reverse transcribed, so expressed TCRB transcripts were what got sequenced. Generated by immunoSEQ multiplex PCR, the TCRdb table keeps only in-frame clones and is missing some. The sample consists of approximately 160,000 clones, roughly 60% of them appearing once. The sample comprised naive CD4+ T cells from blood. These receptors all stem from a man aged 25-45 years with type 1 diabetes.

V usage is TRBV29-1 and J usage is TRBJ1-2; 10 bases match TRBD1. V was clipped by 6 bases and J by 3 bases; unmatched bases: 4. CDR3 length: 13 amino acids. Germline V gives CDR1 SQVTM, CDR2 ANQGSEA. The CDR3: CSVGQGVDYGYTF. In nucleotides, the CDR3 is TGCAGCGTCGGACAGGGGGTGGACTATGGCTACACCTTC.

The CDR3 is CASSVYRWDTQYF. The CDR3 DNA reads as TGTGCCAGCAGTGTGTACCGGTGGGATACGCAGTATTTT. The chain uses TRBV6-5 and TRBJ2-3; no definite D call. This CDR3 region has 13 residues. Between the trimmed V and J ends, which lost 5 bases and 6 bases, there was a span of 12 bases. Germline CDR1 is MNHEY and CDR2 is SVGAGI.

J is TRBJ2-5 and V is TRBV25-1, with D possibly being TRBD1 or TRBD2 (5 bases each). This CDR3 spans 15 amino acids. V was shortened by 6 bases and J by 0 bases, with 14 bases between the two germline ends. The germline V gene has CDR1 MGHDK and CDR2 SYGVNS. This CDR3 is CASRITMGHQETQYF. The CDR3, as DNA: TGTGCCAGCAGGATTACGATGGGACACCAAGAGACCCAGTACTTC.

V is TRBV7-9 and J is TRBJ2-1, with 8 nucleotides matching TRBD1. This CDR3 region has 14 residues. V gave up 3 bases and J gave up 3 bases; unmatched junction bases: 1. Germline loops: CDR1 SEHNR, CDR2 FQNEAQ (reference sequence). The CDR3 DNA is TGTGCCAGCAGCTTGGGACAGGACTACAATGAGCAGTTCTTC. It encodes CASSLGQDYNEQFF.

The chain has TRBV29-1 and TRBJ1-2, with TRBD1 identical over 8 bases. This CDR3 is 14 amino acids long. The J segment lost 4 bases and the V segment lost 3 bases, leaving 7 bases of the junction unmatched. Per germline, CDR1 SQVTM and CDR2 ANQGSEA. CDR3 coding DNA: TGCAGCGTTGATCCCCGGGACAGGAGCTATGGCTACACCTTC. Translated, it gives CSVDPRDRSYGYTF.

The V and J genes are TRBV27 and TRBJ2-7; the match to TRBD1 covers 11 bases. The junction had 6 bases not matched to a gene; V was cut back by 4 bases and J by 4 bases. This CDR3 contains 15 residues. Germline CDR1 reads MNHEY; CDR2 reads SMNVEV (reference sequence). CDR3 sequence: CASSSRTGGMYEQYF. The CDR3 DNA reads as TGTGCCAGCAGTTCCCGGACAGGGGGCATGTACGAGCAGTACTTC.

V is TRBV6-5 and J is TRBJ2-5, with D uncertain. The V gene lost 5 bases and the J gene lost 3 bases, with 4 bases spanning the gap. Looked up from germline, CDR1 is MNHEY and CDR2 is SVGAGI. The CDR3 is 11 residues long. CDR3 sequence reads: CASSPEETQYF. The CDR3 DNA is TGTGCCAGCAGTCCGGAAGAGACCCAGTACTTC.

This chain uses TRBV2 with TRBJ2-5; perhaps TRBD1 as D (5 bases). The germline V and J ends were trimmed by 7 bases and 5 bases, with 14 bases remaining between them. CDR1 and CDR2 from the germline V gene are SNHLY and FYNNEI. CDR3 size: 13 residues. CDR3 sequence (DNA): TGTGCCAGCAATACGGCAGGGTGGGAGACCCAGTACTTC. This sequence encodes CASNTAGWETQYF.

This clone came up a few times. V and J are TRBV5-4 and TRBJ1-2, with 10 nucleotides matching TRBD1. The CDR3 is made up of 15 amino acids. The J segment lost 1 base and the V segment lost 4 bases, leaving 4 bases of the junction unmatched. Germline values: CDR1 SGHNT, CDR2 YYREEE (reference sequence). The CDR3, as DNA: TGTGCCAGCAGCGACCGGGACAGGGGTAACTATGGCTACACCTTC. Translating gives CASSDRDRGNYGYTF.

This rearrangement joins TRBV4-3 to TRBJ2-7; TRBD1 is a possible D gene (6 bases). The CDR3 covers 15 residues. V was trimmed by 0 bases and J by 6 bases, leaving 15 bases between them. Germline assignment: CDR1 LGHNA and CDR2 YSLEER. The CDR3, as DNA: TGCGCCAGCAGCCAAGATAGGGGGACCCCCTCCGAGCAGTACTTC. Amino acid sequence: CASSQDRGTPSEQYF.

The V and J genes are TRBV10-3 and TRBJ1-4, with D unclear. Germline CDR1 ENHRY, CDR2 SYGVKD. The CDR3 extends over 11 amino acids. Trimming stripped 10 bases from V and 10 bases from J, with 13 bases between. CDR3 sequence (DNA): TGTGCCACAGAAGGGAGCGGAAAACTGTTTTTT. Residues: CATEGSGKLFF.

The chain carries TRBV2 and TRBJ1-4; D remains ambiguous. CDR1 is SNHLY and CDR2 is FYNNEI in the germline V gene. This CDR3 has 13 residues. Between the trimmed V and J ends, which lost 4 bases and 7 bases, there was a span of 10 bases. DNA for the CDR3: TGTGCCAGCAGTGCGAGTTACCCTGAAAAACTGTTTTTT. Its protein is CASSASYPEKLFF.

J is TRBJ1-1 and V is TRBV5-1; D perhaps matches TRBD1 (5 bases). There are 15 residues in the CDR3. Germline V CDR1 and CDR2: SGHRS, YFSETQ. Trimming left V 2 bases short and J 0 bases short, with 11 bases between. Here the CDR3 DNA reads TGCGCCAGCAGCTTTAGCCAGGGACTGAACACTGAAGCTTTCTTT. Its translation is CASSFSQGLNTEAFF.

This clone has a handful of counts. The chain combines TRBV20-1 with TRBJ2-7; D remains ambiguous. The V end lost 6 bases, the J end lost 5 bases, and 8 bases lay between the germline ends. The CDR3 consists of 10 residues. CDR1 and CDR2 from the germline V gene are DFQATT and SNEGSKA (reference sequence). The DNA for the CDR3 is TGCAGTGCAACTTCGAACGAGCAGTACTTC. This translates into CSATSNEQYF.

The chain combines TRBV6-5 with TRBJ2-7; perhaps TRBD1 as D (5 bases). Trimming removed 6 bases from V and 7 bases from J, with 19 bases in between. Germline assignment: CDR1 MNHEY and CDR2 SVGAGI. This CDR3 comprises 14 residues. The CDR3 DNA follows: TGTGCCAGCAGCATAACTGGGGCCTTAGGGGAGCAGTACTTC. It yields the protein CASSITGALGEQYF.

CDR3 sequence: CASSSVGDTQYF. CDR3 nucleotides: TGTGCCAGCAGTTCGGTCGGGGATACGCAGTATTTT. The chain uses TRBV7-2 and TRBJ2-3, with unresolved D. Trimming removed 6 bases at V and 6 bases at J, with 10 bases between. The CDR3 sequence is 12 residues long. Looked up from germline, CDR1 is SGHTA and CDR2 is FQGNSA.

This chain links TRBV4-1 with TRBJ2-7, with 13 bases lining up with TRBD2. Trimming at V came to 5 bases and at J to 7 bases, leaving 5 bases not matched to a gene. This CDR3 has 14 amino acids. Germline V gives CDR1 MGHRA, CDR2 YSYEKL. The DNA for the CDR3 is TGCGCCAGCAGCTCCGGACTAGCGGGGGATGAGCAGTACTTC. It codes for CASSSGLAGDEQYF.

This clone has a handful of counts. This rearrangement joins TRBV7-6 to TRBJ2-7, with TRBD1 matching 9 bases. Germline-derived CDR1 and CDR2 are SGHVS and FNYEAQ. The CDR3 covers 15 residues. The V and J ends lost 0 bases and 2 bases, in that order; junction bases with no gene match: 2. The CDR3 is CASSLAGQGTYEQYF. CDR3 DNA sequence: TGTGCCAGCAGCTTAGCCGGACAGGGGACCTACGAGCAGTACTTC. Supplemented by reference TRBV7-6 and TRBJ2-7, the full variable domain reads GAGVSQSPRYKVTKRGQDVALRCDPISGHVSLYWYRQALGQGPEFLTYFNYEAQQDKSGLPNDRFSAERPEGSISTLTIQRTEQRDSAMYRCASSLAGQGTYEQYFGPGTRLTVT.

This clone was counted only a few times. V and J are TRBV30 and TRBJ2-1, with D possibly called TRBD1 or TRBD2 (6 bases each). From germline, CDR1 is GTSNPN and CDR2 SVGIG (reference sequence). Between the trimmed V and J ends, which lost 0 bases and 8 bases, there was a span of 8 bases. The CDR3 consists of 12 residues. The CDR3 DNA sequence: TGTGCCTGGAGTGTACGGGGGCATGAGCAGTTCTTC. Translation: CAWSVRGHEQFF.

This clone was detected a few times. This chain joins TRBV7-2 and TRBJ1-5; no firm D call. Deletions cut 1 base from V and 9 bases from J, with 13 bases between. Germline V gene lookup returns CDR1 SGHTA and CDR2 FQGNSA. The CDR3 sequence is 14 residues long. CDR3 DNA sequence: TGTGCCAGCAGCTTAGAGACCAGTGTACGGCCCCAGCATTTT. Translation: CASSLETSVRPQHF.

The chain combines TRBV7-9 with TRBJ1-1, with D maybe TRBD1 (6 bases). CDR1 is SEHNR, CDR2 FQNEAQ, per germline (reference sequence). V lost 5 bases, J lost 4 bases, and 14 bases lay in between. This CDR3 is built from 14 residues. The CDR3 region has the DNA TGTGCCAGCAGCACGAGCAGGGGAGTCACTGAAGCTTTCTTT. This codes for CASSTSRGVTEAFF.